Listed below are T cell receptor beta chains from one sample, sequenced in a study of T cell changes during pregnancy in multiple sclerosis. The protocol was immunoSEQ multiplex PCR, while the TCRdb copy is restricted to in-frame clones and leaves out a portion. Among 130,000 or so clones listed, 90% to 98% were seen once. The sequences come from peripheral blood, collected after pregnancy. These receptor sequences come from a female donor with multiple sclerosis, enrolled in a pregnancy study. The CDR3 runs from the conserved cysteine through the conserved F or W. Each record gives: CDR3 protein, CDR3 DNA, D gene, clone size, J gene, V gene. D genes are given only for firm matches. Some rows have no size entry. The others give once, few or many, or a class for an expanded clone.

cdr3_aa: CASSYSHRNTGELFF
cdr3_nt: TGTGCCAGCAGTTACAGTCATAGGAACACCGGGGAGCTGTTTTTT
d_call: -
clone_size: -
j_call: TRBJ2-2
v_call: TRBV6-6

cdr3_aa: CASSIGSGRAPHTGELFF
cdr3_nt: TGTGCCAGTAGTATCGGTAGCGGGAGGGCCCCCCACACCGGGGAGCTGTTTTTT
d_call: TRBD2
clone_size: few
j_call: TRBJ2-2
v_call: TRBV19

cdr3_aa: CAWSPQGSTEAFF
cdr3_nt: TGTGCCTGGAGTCCACAGGGAAGCACTGAAGCTTTCTTT
d_call: -
clone_size: -
j_call: TRBJ1-1
v_call: TRBV30

cdr3_aa: CASSHPSGAQRNNEKLFF
cdr3_nt: TGTGCCAGCAGTCACCCGTCAGGGGCGCAAAGGAATAATGAAAAACTGTTTTTT
d_call: -
clone_size: -
j_call: TRBJ1-4
v_call: TRBV28

cdr3_aa: CASLGTGGFNEQFF
cdr3_nt: TGTGCCAGCCTCGGGACAGGGGGCTTCAATGAGCAGTTCTTC
d_call: TRBD1
clone_size: -
j_call: TRBJ2-1
v_call: TRBV19

cdr3_aa: CAGTSNTEAFF
cdr3_nt: TGTGCCGGCACATCGAACACTGAAGCTTTCTTT
d_call: -
clone_size: few
j_call: TRBJ1-1
v_call: TRBV30

cdr3_aa: CAISESIGTGYSGNTIYF
cdr3_nt: TGTGCCATCAGTGAGTCGATAGGGACAGGGTACTCTGGAAACACCATATATTTT
d_call: TRBD1
clone_size: -
j_call: TRBJ1-3
v_call: TRBV10-3

cdr3_aa: CASSSGTGGNYGYTF
cdr3_nt: TGTGCCAGCAGCTCAGGGACAGGGGGAAACTATGGCTACACCTTC
d_call: TRBD1
clone_size: -
j_call: TRBJ1-2
v_call: TRBV7-6

cdr3_aa: CASSLGGATYEQYF
cdr3_nt: TGTGCCAGCAGCTTAGGCGGGGCTACCTACGAGCAGTACTTC
d_call: -
clone_size: -
j_call: TRBJ2-7
v_call: TRBV7-2

cdr3_aa: CASSEFYRVGSGANVLTF
cdr3_nt: TGCGCCAGCAGTGAGTTCTACAGGGTCGGCTCTGGGGCCAACGTCCTGACTTTC
d_call: -
clone_size: -
j_call: TRBJ2-6
v_call: TRBV10-2

cdr3_aa: CSALGLATYF
cdr3_nt: TGCAGTGCTCTAGGACTAGCTACGTACTTC
d_call: TRBD2
clone_size: -
j_call: TRBJ2-7
v_call: TRBV20-1

cdr3_aa: CASSPPKITGSYGYTF
cdr3_nt: TGTGCCAGCTCACCACCGAAGATAACAGGCAGCTATGGCTACACCTTC
d_call: -
clone_size: -
j_call: TRBJ1-2
v_call: TRBV18

cdr3_aa: CASSLTSGSETQYF
cdr3_nt: TGCGCCAGCAGCTTGACTAGCGGGAGTGAGACCCAGTACTTC
d_call: TRBD2
clone_size: -
j_call: TRBJ2-5
v_call: TRBV5-1

cdr3_aa: CASSLREWGTGELFF
cdr3_nt: TGTGCCAGCAGCTTGCGGGAGTGGGGCACCGGGGAGCTGTTTTTT
d_call: TRBD2
clone_size: once
j_call: TRBJ2-2
v_call: TRBV7-2

cdr3_aa: CASSAGTARLAFF
cdr3_nt: TGTGCCAGCAGCGCGGGGACAGCCCGACTTGCTTTCTTT
d_call: TRBD1
clone_size: -
j_call: TRBJ1-1
v_call: TRBV11-2

cdr3_aa: CASPINSGGETQYF
cdr3_nt: TGCGCCAGCCCCATCAATAGCGGGGGGGAGACCCAGTACTTC
d_call: TRBD2
clone_size: -
j_call: TRBJ2-5
v_call: TRBV5-1

cdr3_aa: CASSLAGGNEQYF
cdr3_nt: TGCGCCAGCAGCTTGGCGGGAGGGAACGAGCAGTACTTC
d_call: TRBD2
clone_size: -
j_call: TRBJ2-7
v_call: TRBV5-1

cdr3_aa: CASSPAPRQGNTDTQYF
cdr3_nt: TGTGCCAGCAGCCCTGCACCAAGACAGGGGAACACAGATACGCAGTATTTT
d_call: TRBD1
clone_size: -
j_call: TRBJ2-3
v_call: TRBV11-2

cdr3_aa: CASSPPIKETGEVYEQYF
cdr3_nt: TGTGCCAGCTCACCACCGATTAAAGAAACAGGGGAGGTCTACGAGCAGTACTTC
d_call: -
clone_size: -
j_call: TRBJ2-7
v_call: TRBV18

cdr3_aa: CASSYAGSSYNEQFF
cdr3_nt: TGTGCCAGCAGTTACGCGGGAAGCTCCTACAATGAGCAGTTCTTC
d_call: -
clone_size: -
j_call: TRBJ2-1
v_call: TRBV6-5

cdr3_aa: CASSQSGGGDGYTF
cdr3_nt: TGTGCCAGCAGTCAAAGTGGGGGCGGAGACGGCTACACCTTC
d_call: -
clone_size: -
j_call: TRBJ1-2
v_call: TRBV28

cdr3_aa: CASSYSQGSSQETQYF
cdr3_nt: TGTGCCAGCAGTTACTCCCAGGGTAGTAGCCAAGAGACCCAGTACTTC
d_call: -
clone_size: -
j_call: TRBJ2-5
v_call: TRBV6-5

cdr3_aa: CASRRDSSTGELFF
cdr3_nt: TGTGCCAGCAGAAGGGACAGCTCCACCGGGGAGCTGTTTTTT
d_call: TRBD1
clone_size: -
j_call: TRBJ2-2
v_call: TRBV11-2